Following are 3 T cell receptor beta chains from one sample sequenced in a study of T cells after yellow fever vaccination. TCRdb fed the 5' RACE reads into MiXCR, producing one record per CDR3 protein. The repertoire includes roughly 85,000 distinct CDR3 sequences, about an eighth of them detected once, and roughly 24% sits in the top ten. The starting material was CD8+ T cells not binding an NS4B(214-222) dextramer, sorted from PBMCs, obtained more than 20 days after the first yellow fever vaccination. These receptors all come from a man aged 18-30 years who received the YFV17D yellow fever vaccine.

This clonotype was seen only a few times. DNA of the CDR3: TGTGCCAGCTCTGCGGGGCTTACCGCGAACACCGGGGAGCTGTTTTTT. Protein product: CASSAGLTANTGELFF. The J gene is TRBJ2-2, the V gene TRBV6-1; weak D call: TRBD2 (6 bases). The V end was cut by 8 bases, the J end by 0 bases, with 16 bases between. The CDR3 length is 16 residues. In germline, CDR1 is MNHNS, CDR2 SASEGT.

This clonotype was detected a few times. The chain is built from TRBV27 and TRBJ1-1; D remains unclear. This CDR3 has 11 residues. Deletions cut 7 bases from V and 5 bases from J, with 8 bases between. The germline CDR1 and CDR2 sequences are MNHEY and SMNVEV (reference sequence). The CDR3 spells CASTGWTEAFF. CDR3 DNA: TGTGCCAGCACCGGGTGGACTGAAGCTTTCTTT.

This clonotype showed up just a few times. This chain links TRBV27 with TRBJ2-1; TRBD1 matches 7 bases. Germline values: CDR1 MNHEY, CDR2 SMNVEV (reference sequence). The CDR3 totals 12 residues. J was trimmed by 8 bases and V by 6 bases; bases with no gene match: 4. The CDR3 nucleotides are TGTGCCAGCAGCGACAGGGTACATGAGCAGTTCTTC. Residues: CASSDRVHEQFF.